Listed below are T cell receptor beta chains from one sample, sequenced in a study of T-cell memory formation after mild COVID-19. One entry per CDR3 protein results from TCRdb running MiXCR on the 5' RACE reads. The profile shows 300,000 to 350,000 distinct CDR3 sequences, just under 20% of them singletons. Sample: PBMCs or a T cell subset sorted from them (not recorded which). The receptors here all came from a man younger than 35 who had mild COVID-19 (a few samples of this study predate the infection). Cell type and time point are not known. Both conserved end residues are part of each CDR3. The order of the fields is V gene, D gene, J gene, clone size, CDR3 protein, CDR3 DNA. A D gene is named only where the DNA matches it firmly. Clone size is stated in some rows and not others, as once, few, many or a class when expanded.

TRBV29-1,.,TRBJ2-5,.,CSVVDSQETQYF,TGCAGCGTTGTAGACAGCCAAGAGACCCAGTACTTC
TRBV20-1,.,TRBJ2-5,few,CSARRAARQETQYF,TGCAGTGCTCGGCGGGCGGCGAGACAAGAGACCCAGTACTTC
TRBV6-5,.,TRBJ2-3,few,CASASRPSTDTQYF,TGTGCCAGCGCCTCTCGACCTAGCACAGATACGCAGTATTTT
TRBV12-3/TRBV12-4,.,TRBJ2-5,.,CASSSAPGGAQETQYF,TGTGCCAGCAGTTCCGCCCCTGGGGGGGCCCAAGAGACCCAGTACTTC
TRBV5-1,.,TRBJ2-1,.,CASSLSGRNNEQFF,TGCGCCAGCAGCTTGTCCGGACGGAACAATGAGCAGTTCTTC
TRBV29-1,TRBD1,TRBJ2-1,few,CSVEYGRGTFF,TGCAGCGTTGAATACGGCAGGGGGACGTTCTTC
TRBV19,.,TRBJ1-5,.,CASRVFPRRSNQPQHF,TGTGCCAGCAGGGTGTTCCCTCGGAGGAGCAATCAGCCCCAGCATTTT
TRBV4-3,TRBD2,TRBJ2-5,few,CASSQETSGGNQETQYF,TGCGCCAGCAGCCAAGAAACTAGCGGGGGAAACCAAGAGACCCAGTACTTC
TRBV7-2,TRBD2,TRBJ2-2,many,CASSQSRGGHGELFF,TGTGCCAGCAGCCAGTCCCGGGGGGGCCACGGGGAGCTGTTTTTT
TRBV5-1,.,TRBJ2-1,few,CASSTGINVNEQFF,TGCGCCAGCAGCACCGGGATTAACGTTAATGAGCAGTTCTTC
TRBV7-6,.,TRBJ2-1,.,CASSLGPAVSTYNEQFF,TGTGCCAGCAGCCTAGGCCCGGCAGTCTCGACCTACAATGAGCAGTTCTTC
TRBV19,.,TRBJ1-6,.,CASTHGEDSPLHF,TGTGCCAGTACCCATGGGGAGGATTCACCCCTCCACTTT
TRBV29-1,TRBD1,TRBJ2-1,.,CSVEGSGQGTYNEQFF,TGCAGCGTTGAAGGGAGCGGACAGGGAACCTACAATGAGCAGTTCTTC
TRBV7-9,TRBD2,TRBJ2-1,.,CASSDLSGGDNEQFF,TGTGCCAGCAGCGACTTGAGCGGGGGGGACAATGAGCAGTTCTTC
TRBV4-1,.,TRBJ2-1,few,CASSQDTTFGNEQFF,TGCGCCAGCAGCCAAGATACAACCTTTGGCAATGAGCAGTTCTTC
TRBV2,.,TRBJ1-1,.,CAILRGGARDTEAFF,TGTGCCATCTTGCGGGGAGGGGCAAGAGACACTGAAGCTTTCTTT
TRBV9,.,TRBJ1-6,.,CASSVGASNSPLHF,TGTGCCAGCAGCGTGGGGGCATCTAATTCACCCCTCCACTTT
TRBV6-5,.,TRBJ2-3,few,CASSYSRAGTQYF,TGTGCCAGCAGTTACTCGCGGGCTGGTACGCAGTATTTT
TRBV9,TRBD1,TRBJ1-1,few,CASSPRTGTMNTEAFF,TGTGCCAGCAGCCCTCGGACAGGGACAATGAACACTGAAGCTTTCTTT
TRBV6-5,TRBD2,TRBJ2-3,.,CASSYSSTSGGGDTQYF,TGTGCCAGCAGTTACTCGAGTACTAGCGGGGGGGGAGATACGCAGTATTTT
TRBV7-3,.,TRBJ1-6,few,CASSEGDSPLHF,TGTGCCAGCAGCGAGGGGGACTCACCCCTCCACTTT
TRBV7-9,TRBD1,TRBJ1-2,few,CASSASGTGNYGYTF,TGTGCCAGCAGCGCGTCTGGGACAGGCAACTATGGCTACACCTTC
TRBV6-6,TRBD1,TRBJ1-5,.,CASIEGQGAHQPQHF,TGTGCCAGCATAGAGGGTCAGGGGGCCCATCAGCCCCAGCATTTT
TRBV20-1,.,TRBJ1-2,few,CSFDSNYGYTF,TGCAGCTTCGACTCTAACTATGGCTACACCTTC
TRBV9,.,TRBJ2-3,.,CASSVEGGPGTDTQYF,TGTGCCAGCAGCGTAGAGGGGGGGCCCGGCACAGATACGCAGTATTTT